This TCR beta chain appears in the sequencing data of a study of OX40 agonist ivuxolimab in advanced cancers. Study context: Those treated in dose escalation had hepatocellular carcinoma, melanoma, renal cell cancer or head and neck cancer. Subjects had a mean age of roughly 60 years, with a range of roughly 20 to 79; just over 80% were male.

Autoimmune disease history or systemic immunosuppression disqualified patients. This clone was picked up a small number of times. Looked up from germline, CDR1 is SEHNR and CDR2 is FQNEAQ (reference sequence). Trimming took off 6 bases at V and 1 base at J, with 9 bases between the two ends. The CDR3 is 13 amino acids. Repertoires were generated with immunoSEQ multiplex PCR, while TCRdb's copy carries only in-frame clones and drops some. The data show about 94,000 clones, more than 75% seen once. This sample comprised CD4+ or CD8+ T cells sorted from blood, obtained in a trial of the OX40 agonist ivuxolimab. This receptor was obtained from an adult with an advanced solid tumor such as melanoma, head and neck, liver or kidney cancer. The chain is built from TRBV7-9 and TRBJ1-1; D is uncertain. CDR3 region: CASRLRENTEAFF. CDR3 DNA sequence: TGTGCCAGCAGGTTACGCGAGAACACTGAAGCTTTCTTT.